The sequence of this T cell receptor beta chain was determined in a study of graft-versus-host responses after intestinal transplantation (dated by TCRdb to about 2021). At the level of the whole study: The transplants that recipients got were multivisceral, liver-intestinal, or isolated intestinal. A cohort of fewer than 25 intestinal transplant recipients, including one retransplant, was enrolled, and a few patients lacking pretransplant specimens were excluded. Every recipient was given anti-thymocyte globulin induction, then maintenance tacrolimus and steroids for 2 to 4 years. After intestinal transplantation, graft-versus-host and host-versus-graft alloreactive T cell clones in the graft, circulation and bone marrow were tracked using bulk TCR-beta CDR3 sequencing. Instead of going to the commercial service, samples from a few later patients were sequenced in-house on an Illumina MiSeq and processed with MiXCR. Donor T cell macrochimerism was defined as a peak of at least 4% donor T cells among recipient peripheral blood mononuclear cells. Alloreactive clones were identified by sequencing pre-transplant mixed lymphocyte reaction products and comparing these products with unstimulated pre-transplant donor and recipient T cells. Study-wide conclusions, independent of this receptor: Early after transplant, declines in HvG clones were associated with peak levels of circulating GvH clones. High GvH to HvG T cell clonal ratios were observed in the allografts of patients with donor T cell macrochimerism. The relatively low number and heterogeneity of intestinal transplant patients limited the conclusions. GvH clones were detected in recipient bone marrow, and some of these GvH clones were observed earlier in ileal mucosa or blood, consistent with an intestinal mucosal origin.

The sample's time point, from its label and the paper: cells obtained before transplantation from donor or recipient. In the mixed lymphocyte reactions, approximately 200,000 CFSE-labeled pre-transplant responders were plated with approximately 200,000 irradiated violet-dye-labeled stimulators and cultured for 6 days. After the mixed lymphocyte reaction, proliferating CD3+CD4+CFSE-low and CD3+CD8+CFSE-low responder cells were FACS-sorted on a BD Influx sorter. Taking its sample share into account, this clone is medium-sized (0.01 to 0.1%). The sample holds no much larger clone one base away, and base qualities are not on file. The CDR3 covers 17 residues, taking in both the cysteine and the phenylalanine. Left in the record is the CDR3 DNA by itself, 51 bases read in frame from the first base. Sequences ENHRY (CDR1) and SYGVKD (CDR2) are obtained from the germline V gene. The V end loses 3 bases and the J end loses 0 bases, and a stretch of 14 bases separates them.

Library generation was performed with the immunoSEQ multiplex PCR assay. For most patients, genomic DNA was isolated with the Qiagen DNeasy Blood and Tissue Kit and sent frozen to Adaptive Biotechnologies for TCR sequencing. Adaptive Biotechnologies carried out high-throughput TCR-beta CDR3 sequencing of genomic DNA for most patients. The study's own analysis went as follows. TCR sequencing data were retrieved from Adaptive's ImmunoSEQ software for some 19 patients, whereas a few other patients were processed with MiXCR and VDJtools. CD4 versus CD8 sorting errors were corrected by removing sequences found in both subsets at a frequency ratio below 5:1. Because the origin of CDR3 nucleotide sequences shared between donor and recipient could not be assigned, those sequences were removed. To count as alloreactive, a clone needed at least 2-fold expansion over unstimulated cells and a minimum CFSE-low frequency of 0.002% (template counts) or 0.001% (read counts). Mappable clones were those detected in sequenced pre-transplant spleen, lymph node, or MLR CFSE-low populations of the donor or recipient. Cumulative frequency of alloreactive clones was calculated as a percentage of all sequences weighted by copy number. TCRdb carries this immuneACCESS record with in-frame sequences only. Its versions omit some clonotypes, under half of them owing to an unresolved V gene in the studies checked, with the rest unexplained. V, J and clone size derive from that table, while D and trimming were established from the DNA sequence. This sample has roughly 5,700 clones in its table, and about 30% of those were observed once. The ten most abundant clones make up 30% to 35% of the sample.

This receptor was obtained from a human patient who received an intestinal transplant. The material sequenced was alloreactive CD8+ T cells from a mixed lymphocyte reaction culture, taken before intestinal transplant. Per the publication, the cell subset or site label means: CFSE-low proliferating T cells sorted from roughly 6-day pre-transplant mixed lymphocyte reaction (GvH or HvG direction). The chain links TRBV10-3 with TRBJ2-2; the D gene is perhaps TRBD1, on 5 matching bases. The CDR3 region: CAISDPRGTSNTGELFF. The DNA reads TGTGCCATCAGTGACCCAAGGGGCACCTCGAACACCGGGGAGCTGTTTTTT.